The 3 T cell receptor beta chains listed next were all sequenced from one sample in a study of T cell repertoires in cytomegalovirus infection. Via MiXCR, TCRdb re-called the reads, giving one row per CDR3 protein. Here the sample spans some 350,000 distinct CDR3 sequences, about 29% being singletons. For these receptors, no antigen is known. The specimen comprised cultured PBMCs, sampled from culture after CMV antigen stimulation. The receptors derive from a human donor in good health (CMV status not recorded). Some clones in this sample may be carry-over from other donors' samples.

This clonotype was seen a few times. The gene calls are TRBV2 and TRBJ2-1, with 7 positions matching TRBD2. Germline CDR1 reads SNHLY; CDR2 reads FYNNEI. After removal of 8 bases from V and 3 bases from J, the junction contained 7 bases not matched to a gene. The CDR3 spans 14 residues. The CDR3 DNA follows: TGTGCCAGCGAATGGGGCGGGAGCTACAATGAGCAGTTCTTC. Translating it yields CASEWGGSYNEQFF. The variable domain in full, completed from reference TRBV2 and TRBJ2-1, reads EPEVTQTPSHQVTQMGQEVILRCVPISNHLYFYWYRQILGQKVEFLVSFYNNEISEKSEIFDDQFSVERPDGSNFTLKIRSTKLEDSAMYFCASEWGGSYNEQFFGPGTRLTVL.

Details on this clonotype: Relative to the germline gene, one junction end is altered; a read error may explain this. V gene TRBV11-2 combines with J gene TRBJ1-2; no clear D. Germline V gives CDR1 SGHAT, CDR2 FQNNGV. CDR3 length: 13 amino acids. The CDR3 coding sequence is TGTGCCAGCAGCTTAGAACCGACCGGACCGCACGGCTTC. As protein: CASSLEPTGPHGF.

This CDR3 is CASSEATRGGTEAFF. The CDR3, as DNA: TGTGCCAGCAGTGAAGCGACAAGGGGGGGCACTGAAGCTTTCTTT. The rearrangement links TRBV6-1 to TRBJ1-1, with a possible D match to TRBD1 (6 bases). Trimming took 0 bases from V and 4 from J, leaving 12 bases between them. The CDR3 spans 15 residues. From germline, CDR1 is MNHNS and CDR2 SASEGT.